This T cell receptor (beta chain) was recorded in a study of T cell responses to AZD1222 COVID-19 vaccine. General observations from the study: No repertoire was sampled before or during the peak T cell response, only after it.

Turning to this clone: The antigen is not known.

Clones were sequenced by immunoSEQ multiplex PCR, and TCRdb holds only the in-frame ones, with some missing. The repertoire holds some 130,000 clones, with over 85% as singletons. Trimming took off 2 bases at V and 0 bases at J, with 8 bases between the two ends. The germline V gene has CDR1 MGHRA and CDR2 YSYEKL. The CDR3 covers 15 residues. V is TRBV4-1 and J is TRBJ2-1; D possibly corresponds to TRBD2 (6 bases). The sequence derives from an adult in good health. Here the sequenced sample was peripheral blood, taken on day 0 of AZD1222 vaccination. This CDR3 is CASSQPGSSYNEQFF. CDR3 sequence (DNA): TGCGCCAGCAGCCAACCCGGGAGCTCCTACAATGAGCAGTTCTTC.